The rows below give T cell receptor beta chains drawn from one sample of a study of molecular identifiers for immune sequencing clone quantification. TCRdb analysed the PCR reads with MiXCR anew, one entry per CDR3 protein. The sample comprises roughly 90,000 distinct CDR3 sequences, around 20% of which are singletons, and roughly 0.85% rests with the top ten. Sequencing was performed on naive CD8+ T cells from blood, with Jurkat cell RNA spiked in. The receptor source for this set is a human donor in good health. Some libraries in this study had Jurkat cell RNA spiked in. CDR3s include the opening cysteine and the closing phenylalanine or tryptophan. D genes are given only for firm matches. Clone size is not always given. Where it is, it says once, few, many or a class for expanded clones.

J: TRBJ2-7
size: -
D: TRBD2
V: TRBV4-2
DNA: TGTGCCAGCGGCCAAGGGCTAGCGGGTGCCTACGAGCAGTACTTC
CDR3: CASGQGLAGAYEQYF

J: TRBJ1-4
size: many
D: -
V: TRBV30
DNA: TGTGCCTGGAGCCCCGGTGAAAAACTGTTTTTT
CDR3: CAWSPGEKLFF

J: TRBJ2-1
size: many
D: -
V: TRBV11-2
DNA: TGTGCCAGCAGCTTTGGAGGTCTCAATGAGCAGTTCTTC
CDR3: CASSFGGLNEQFF

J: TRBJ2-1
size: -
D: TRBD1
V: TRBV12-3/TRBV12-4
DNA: TGCGCCAGCAATTTGGGGACAGGGGCCTGGGATGAGCAGTTCTTC
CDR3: CASNLGTGAWDEQFF

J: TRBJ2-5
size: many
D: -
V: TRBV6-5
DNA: TGTGCCAGCAGTTACTCGCAACTGGCCACACAAGAGACCCAGTACTTC
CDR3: CASSYSQLATQETQYF

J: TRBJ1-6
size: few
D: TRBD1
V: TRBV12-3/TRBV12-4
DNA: TGTGCCAGCAGTTCCACAGGGGGAGATTCACCCCTCCACTTT
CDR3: CASSSTGGDSPLHF

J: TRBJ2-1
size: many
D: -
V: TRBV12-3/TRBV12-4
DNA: TGTGCCAGCAGTTTAGAGCGGGCTAGCTCCTACAATGAGCAGTTCTTC
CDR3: CASSLERASSYNEQFF

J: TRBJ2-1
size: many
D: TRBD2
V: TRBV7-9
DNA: TGTGCCAGCAGCTCGGGACTAGAGAATGAGCAGTTCTTC
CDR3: CASSSGLENEQFF

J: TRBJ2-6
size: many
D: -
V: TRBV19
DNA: TGTGCCAGTTGTGGGGCCAACGTCCTGACTTTC
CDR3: CASCGANVLTF

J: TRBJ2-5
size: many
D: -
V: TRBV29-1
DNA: TGCAGCGTATGGGAGGCAGAGGAGGGAGAGACCCAGTACTTC
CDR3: CSVWEAEEGETQYF

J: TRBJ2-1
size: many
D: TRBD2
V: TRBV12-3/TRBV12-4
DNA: TGTGCCAGCAGGCCTAGCGGGGGGGCAGGTAATGAGCAGTTCTTC
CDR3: CASRPSGGAGNEQFF

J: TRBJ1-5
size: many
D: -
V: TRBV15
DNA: TGTGCCACCAGCAGAGGGAGGTCTAGCAATCAGCCCCAGCATTTT
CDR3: CATSRGRSSNQPQHF

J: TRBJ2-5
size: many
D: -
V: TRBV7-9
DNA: TGTGCCAGCAGCCGACACCAGGGGATCCTGGGGACCCAGTACTTC
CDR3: CASSRHQGILGTQYF

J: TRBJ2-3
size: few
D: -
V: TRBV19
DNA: TGTGCCAGTAGTATGGGGGGACACCACACAGATACGCAGTATTTT
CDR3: CASSMGGHHTDTQYF

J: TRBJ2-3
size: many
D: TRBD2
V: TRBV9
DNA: TGTGCCAGCAACCGGGGACTAGCGGGGGGGTTTGGCCCAGATACGCAGTATTTT
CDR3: CASNRGLAGGFGPDTQYF

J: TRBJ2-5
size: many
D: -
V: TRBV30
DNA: TGTGCCTGGAGGTCACGGGGGTTCCAAGAGACCCAGTACTTC
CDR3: CAWRSRGFQETQYF

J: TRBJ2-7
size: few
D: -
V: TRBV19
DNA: TGTGCCAGTAGTGATGACAGAAAAAGTTTCTACGAGCAGTACTTC
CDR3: CASSDDRKSFYEQYF

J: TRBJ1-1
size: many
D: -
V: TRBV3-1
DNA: TGTGCCAGCAGCCAAGGGGAGCGGTCGGCGAACACTGAAGCTTTCTTT
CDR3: CASSQGERSANTEAFF

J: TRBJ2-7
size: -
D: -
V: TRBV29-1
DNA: TGCAGCGCCGTAGGGGGGGGGGCGCGCGAGCAGTACTTC
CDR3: CSAVGGGAREQYF

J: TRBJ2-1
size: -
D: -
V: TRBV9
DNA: TGTGCCAGCAGCGTTTGGGGCCAGAGCCCTGAGCAGTTCTTC
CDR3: CASSVWGQSPEQFF

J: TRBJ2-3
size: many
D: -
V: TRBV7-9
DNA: TGTGCCAGCTGGCATACGAGGGAGACAGATACGCAGTATTTT
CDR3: CASWHTRETDTQYF

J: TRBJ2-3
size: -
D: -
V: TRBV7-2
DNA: TGTGCCAGCGGCCCCCCGGCGCACACAGATACGCAGTATTTT
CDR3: CASGPPAHTDTQYF

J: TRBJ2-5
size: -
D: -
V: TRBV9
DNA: TGTGCCAGCAGCGCGGGTGGAGGGAACCAAGAGACCCAGTACTTC
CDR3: CASSAGGGNQETQYF

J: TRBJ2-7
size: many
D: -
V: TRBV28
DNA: TGTGCCAGCAGTCCCCACCCGGTAGGCAGGGCGCCCTACGAGCAGTACTTC
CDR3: CASSPHPVGRAPYEQYF

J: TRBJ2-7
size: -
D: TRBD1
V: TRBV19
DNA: TGTGCCAGTAGTTTACCGGGACAGCCACCAACAGACTTC
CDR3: CASSLPGQPPTDF

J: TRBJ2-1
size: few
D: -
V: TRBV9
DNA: TGTGCCAGCAGCGAGCGGAGGGTGGGAATGCAGTTCTTC
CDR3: CASSERRVGMQFF

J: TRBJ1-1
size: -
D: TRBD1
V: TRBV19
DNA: TGTGCCAGTAGTATTTTTCAGGGGGCTCACGAAACTGAAGCTTTCTTT
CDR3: CASSIFQGAHETEAFF

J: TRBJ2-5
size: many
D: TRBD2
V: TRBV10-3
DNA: TGTGCCATCAGTGAGTCGCCGGGACTAGCGGGAGCAGTTCGAGAGACCCAGTACTTC
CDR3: CAISESPGLAGAVRETQYF

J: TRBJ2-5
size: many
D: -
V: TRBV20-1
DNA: TGCAGTGCTAGAGTTGTCTATGAAGAGACCCAGTACTTC
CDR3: CSARVVYEETQYF